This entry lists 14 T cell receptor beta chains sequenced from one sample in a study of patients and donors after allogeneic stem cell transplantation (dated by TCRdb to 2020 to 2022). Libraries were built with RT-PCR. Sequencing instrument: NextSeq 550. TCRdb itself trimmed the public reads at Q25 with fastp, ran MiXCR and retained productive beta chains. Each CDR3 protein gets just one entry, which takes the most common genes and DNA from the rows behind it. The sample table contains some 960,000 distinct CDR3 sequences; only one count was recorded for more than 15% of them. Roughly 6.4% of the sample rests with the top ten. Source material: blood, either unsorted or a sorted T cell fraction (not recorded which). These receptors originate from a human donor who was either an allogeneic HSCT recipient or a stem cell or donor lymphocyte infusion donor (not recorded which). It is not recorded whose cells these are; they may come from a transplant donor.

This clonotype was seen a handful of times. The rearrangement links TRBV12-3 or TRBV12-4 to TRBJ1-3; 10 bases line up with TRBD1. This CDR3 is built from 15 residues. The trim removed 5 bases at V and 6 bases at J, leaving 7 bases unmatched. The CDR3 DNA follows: TGTGCCAGCAGTGCCGGGACAGGGGCGGAAAACACCATATATTTT. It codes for CASSAGTGAENTIYF.

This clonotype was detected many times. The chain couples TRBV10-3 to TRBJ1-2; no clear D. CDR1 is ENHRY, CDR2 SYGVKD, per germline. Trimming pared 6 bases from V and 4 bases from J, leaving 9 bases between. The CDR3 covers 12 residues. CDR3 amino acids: CAISFGSYGYTF. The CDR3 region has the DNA TGTGCCATCAGCTTCGGCAGCTATGGCTACACCTTC.

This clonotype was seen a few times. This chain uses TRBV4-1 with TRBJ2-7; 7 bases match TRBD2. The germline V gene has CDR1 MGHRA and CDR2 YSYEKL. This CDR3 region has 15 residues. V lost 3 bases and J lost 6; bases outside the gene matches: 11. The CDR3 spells CASSQDLSGGVEQYF. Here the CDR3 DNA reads TGCGCCAGCAGCCAGGACCTAAGTGGGGGGGTCGAGCAGTACTTC.

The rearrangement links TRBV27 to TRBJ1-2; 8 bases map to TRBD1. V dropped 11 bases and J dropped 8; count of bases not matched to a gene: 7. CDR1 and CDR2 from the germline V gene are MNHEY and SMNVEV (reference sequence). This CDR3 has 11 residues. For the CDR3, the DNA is TGTGCCCAGGGACAGGCGGGAGGCTACACCTTC. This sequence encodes CAQGQAGGYTF.

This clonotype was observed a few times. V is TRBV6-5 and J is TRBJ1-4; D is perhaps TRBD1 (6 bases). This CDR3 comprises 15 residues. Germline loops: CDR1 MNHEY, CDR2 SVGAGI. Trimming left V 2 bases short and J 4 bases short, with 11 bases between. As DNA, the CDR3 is TGTGCCAGCAGTTACGGGCAGGGGCTTAATGAAAAACTGTTTTTT. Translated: CASSYGQGLNEKLFF.

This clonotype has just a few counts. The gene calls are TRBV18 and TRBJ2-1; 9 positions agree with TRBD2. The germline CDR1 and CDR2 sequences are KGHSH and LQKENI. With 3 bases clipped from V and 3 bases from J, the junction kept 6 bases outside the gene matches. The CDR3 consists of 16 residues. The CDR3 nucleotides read TGTGCCAGCTCACCCGTCGGGCGGGGGGGCTACAATGAGCAGTTCTTC. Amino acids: CASSPVGRGGYNEQFF. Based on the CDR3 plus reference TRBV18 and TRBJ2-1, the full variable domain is NAGVMQNPRHLVRRRGQEARLRCSPMKGHSHVYWYRQLPEEGLKFMVYLQKENIIDESGMPKERFSAEFPKEGPSILRIQQVVRGDSAAYFCASSPVGRGGYNEQFFGPGTRLTVL.

DNA of the CDR3: TGTGCCAGCAGTTACCGGGCCCGAATGGGCTACACCTTC. Residues: CASSYRARMGYTF. This chain joins TRBV6-5 and TRBJ1-2; D unclear. V dropped 2 bases and J dropped 8 bases, with 12 bases sitting between them. This CDR3 is 13 amino acids long. Germline CDR1 reads MNHEY; CDR2 reads SVGAGI.

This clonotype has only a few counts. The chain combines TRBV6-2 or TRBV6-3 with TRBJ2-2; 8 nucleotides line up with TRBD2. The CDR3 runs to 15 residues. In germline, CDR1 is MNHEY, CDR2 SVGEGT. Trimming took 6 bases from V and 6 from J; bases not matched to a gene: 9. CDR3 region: CASSPPSGSAGELFF. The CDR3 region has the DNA TGTGCCAGCAGCCCACCCAGCGGGAGCGCCGGGGAGCTGTTTTTT.

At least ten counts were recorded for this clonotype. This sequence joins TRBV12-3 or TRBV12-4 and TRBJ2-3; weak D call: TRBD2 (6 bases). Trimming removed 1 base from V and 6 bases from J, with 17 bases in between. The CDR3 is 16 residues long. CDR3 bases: TGTGCCAGCAGTTTAGTGGGGACTTCGTCCGACGATACGCAGTATTTT. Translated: CASSLVGTSSDDTQYF.

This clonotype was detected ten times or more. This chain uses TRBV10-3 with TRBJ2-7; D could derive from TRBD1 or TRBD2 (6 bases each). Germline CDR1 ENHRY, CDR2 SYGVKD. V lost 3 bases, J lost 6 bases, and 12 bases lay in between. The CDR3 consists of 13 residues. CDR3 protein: CAISDKGGGEQYF. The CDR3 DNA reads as TGTGCCATCAGTGACAAGGGGGGTGGCGAGCAGTACTTC.

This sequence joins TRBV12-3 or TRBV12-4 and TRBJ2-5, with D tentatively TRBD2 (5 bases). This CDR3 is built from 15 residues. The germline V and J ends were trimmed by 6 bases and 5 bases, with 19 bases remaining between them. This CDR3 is CASSPTGISFETQYF. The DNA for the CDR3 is TGTGCCAGCAGCCCCACGGGGATAAGCTTTGAGACCCAGTACTTC.

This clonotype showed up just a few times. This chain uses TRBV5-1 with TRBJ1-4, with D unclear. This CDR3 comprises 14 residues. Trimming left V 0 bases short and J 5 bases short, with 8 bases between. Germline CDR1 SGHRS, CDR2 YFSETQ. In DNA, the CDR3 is TGCGCCAGCAGCTTGGGCGCAGGCAATGAAAAACTGTTTTTT. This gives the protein CASSLGAGNEKLFF.

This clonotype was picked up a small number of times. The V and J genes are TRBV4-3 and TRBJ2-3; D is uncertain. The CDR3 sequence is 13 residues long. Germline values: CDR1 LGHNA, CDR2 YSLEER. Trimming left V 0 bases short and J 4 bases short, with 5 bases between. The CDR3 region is CASSQDRPDTQYF. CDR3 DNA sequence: TGCGCCAGCAGCCAAGATCGGCCAGATACGCAGTATTTT.

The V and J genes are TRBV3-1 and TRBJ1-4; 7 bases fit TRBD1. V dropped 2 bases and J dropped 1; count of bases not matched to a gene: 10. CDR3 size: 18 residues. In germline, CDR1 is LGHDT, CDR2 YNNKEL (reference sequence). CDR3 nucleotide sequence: TGTGCCAGCAGCCAACAGAACAACAGGGGAGGAACTAATGAAAAACTGTTTTTT. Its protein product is CASSQQNNRGGTNEKLFF.